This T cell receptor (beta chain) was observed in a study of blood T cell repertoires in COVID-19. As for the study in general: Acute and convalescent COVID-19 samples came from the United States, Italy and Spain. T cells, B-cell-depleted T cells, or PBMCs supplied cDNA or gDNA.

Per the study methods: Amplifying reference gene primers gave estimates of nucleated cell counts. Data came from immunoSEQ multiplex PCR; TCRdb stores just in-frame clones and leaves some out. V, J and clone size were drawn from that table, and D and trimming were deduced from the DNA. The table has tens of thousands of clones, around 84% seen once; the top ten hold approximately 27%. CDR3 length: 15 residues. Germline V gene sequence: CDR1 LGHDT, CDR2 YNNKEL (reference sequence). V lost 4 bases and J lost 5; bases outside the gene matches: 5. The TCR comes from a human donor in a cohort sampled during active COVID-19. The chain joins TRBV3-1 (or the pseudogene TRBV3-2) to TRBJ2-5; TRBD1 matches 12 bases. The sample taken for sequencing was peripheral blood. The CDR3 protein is CASSPRDRGPETQYF. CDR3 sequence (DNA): TGTGCCAGCAGCCCCCGGGACAGGGGGCCTGAGACCCAGTACTTC.